A single sample gave rise to the 19 T cell receptor beta chains below, sequenced in a study of blood T cell repertoires in COVID-19 (dated by TCRdb to the early 2020s). The library came from the immunoSEQ multiplex PCR assay. Drawn from immuneACCESS, this table holds only the in-frame rearrangements with V and J called that TCRdb kept. Clones are partly lost; checked studies trace under half to an unresolved V gene and leave the rest unexplained. This sample has about 81,000 clones in its table, and about 91% of those were observed once. In total, the top ten clones hold approximately 4.4% of the sample. The sequencing sample was made of peripheral blood. These receptors originate from a woman at least 80 years old with acute or convalescent COVID-19.

V gene TRBV5-1 combines with J gene TRBJ2-1; 9 bases are shared with TRBD2. The J segment lost 9 bases and the V segment lost 0 bases, leaving 7 bases of the junction unmatched. The CDR3 runs 15 residues. The germline gives CDR1 SGHRS, CDR2 YFSETQ. The CDR3, as DNA: TGCGCCAGCAGCTTGGATGGCGGGAGGGCCCTTGAGCAGTTCTTC. Translating gives CASSLDGGRALEQFF.

This clone has just one count. The V call is TRBV5-1, the J call TRBJ1-1; 7 nucleotides line up with TRBD1. The CDR3 length is 15 residues. Germline V gene data show CDR1 as SGHRS and CDR2 as YFSETQ. Trimming at V came to 1 base and at J to 2 bases, leaving 5 bases not matched to a gene. CDR3 residues: CASSLTGADNTEAFF. In nucleotides, the CDR3 is TGCGCCAGCAGCTTGACAGGGGCAGACAACACTGAAGCTTTCTTT.

The DNA of the CDR3 is TGTGCCAGCAGCCAAGATACGGGAAGGAACACTGAAGCTTTCTTT. Translated: CASSQDTGRNTEAFF. J is TRBJ1-1 and V is TRBV4-2; D not certain. Trimming stripped 0 bases from V and 1 base from J, with 9 bases between. Germline CDR1 LGHNA, CDR2 YNFKEQ. This CDR3 is built from 15 residues.

The rearrangement joins TRBV5-1 to TRBJ1-2; TRBD1 might be the D (5 bases). The CDR3 runs 13 residues. The V gene's germline CDR1 is SGHRS and CDR2 YFSETQ. The germline V and J ends were trimmed by 4 bases and 7 bases, with 14 bases remaining between them. CDR3 sequence reads: CASSVVGRGGYTF. The DNA of the CDR3 is TGCGCCAGCAGCGTCGTGGGGAGGGGTGGCTACACCTTC.

The rearrangement joins TRBV14 to TRBJ2-7; 7 bases fit TRBD2. Trimming took 1 base from V and 3 from J; bases not matched to a gene: 6. CDR1 SGHDN and CDR2 FVKESK come from the germline V gene. The CDR3 extends over 15 amino acids. As DNA, the CDR3 is TGTGCCAGCAGCCAAGCCGGCGGGAGTTACTACGAGCAGTACTTC. Translation: CASSQAGGSYYEQYF.

The chain employs TRBV7-2 and TRBJ1-6; D is uncertain. The V end lost 2 bases, the J end lost 7 bases, and 9 bases lay between the germline ends. The CDR3 consists of 14 residues. Germline values: CDR1 SGHTA, CDR2 FQGNSA. CDR3 coding DNA: TGTGCCAGCAGCTTAATCCGGGGAAATTCACCCCTCCACTTT. Encoded protein: CASSLIRGNSPLHF.

The gene calls are TRBV12-5 and TRBJ1-1; D is undetermined. V lost 6 bases and J lost 8, with 16 bases in between. Per the germline V gene, CDR1 is LGHNT and CDR2 is FRNRAP. The CDR3 sequence is 13 residues long. The CDR3 DNA follows: TGTGCTAGTGGCCTGGGCCAACCCAACGAAGCTTTCTTT. Protein: CASGLGQPNEAFF. Using reference TRBV12-5 and TRBJ1-1 for the parts outside the CDR3, the full variable domain is DARVTQTPRHKVTEMGQEVTMRCQPILGHNTVFWYRQTMMQGLELLAYFRNRAPLDDSGMPKDRFSAEMPDATLATLKIQPSEPRDSAVYFCASGLGQPNEAFFGQGTRLTVV.

The gene calls are TRBV19 and TRBJ1-5; 9 nucleotides line up with TRBD1. Germline-derived CDR1 and CDR2 are LNHDA and SQIVND (reference sequence). Trimming at V came to 2 bases and at J to 7 bases, leaving 6 bases not matched to a gene. The CDR3 spans 15 residues. The CDR3 DNA sequence: TGTGCCAGTAGTATAACGGGACAGGGCTTCCAGCCCCAGCATTTT. This encodes CASSITGQGFQPQHF.

This clone was counted only a few times. The chain recombines TRBV18 with TRBJ1-5; 11 positions agree with TRBD1. The CDR3 runs to 18 residues. Germline CDR1 is KGHSH and CDR2 is LQKENI. V was clipped by 3 bases and J by 2 bases; unmatched bases: 9. CDR3 nucleotides: TGTGCCAGCTCACCGAGTGGACAGGGGGCGCGAGGCAATCAGCCCCAGCATTTT. It encodes CASSPSGQGARGNQPQHF. Complete variable domain (other parts from reference TRBV18 and TRBJ1-5): NAGVMQNPRHLVRRRGQEARLRCSPMKGHSHVYWYRQLPEEGLKFMVYLQKENIIDESGMPKERFSAEFPKEGPSILRIQQVVRGDSAAYFCASSPSGQGARGNQPQHFGDGTRLSIL.

The CDR3 nucleotides are TGTGCCAGCAGTGTGGACAGGGATACTGAAGCTTTCTTT. The encoded protein is CASSVDRDTEAFF. The chain recombines TRBV2 with TRBJ1-1; 8 nucleotides align to TRBD1. CDR1 is SNHLY, CDR2 FYNNEI, per germline. The length of the CDR3 is 13 residues. J lost 5 bases, V lost 4 bases, and 3 bases had no gene match.

This clone was seen a handful of times. This chain links TRBV7-3 with TRBJ2-1, with D possibly being TRBD2 (5 bases). This CDR3 is 14 amino acids long. V dropped 2 bases and J dropped 4 bases, with 9 bases sitting between them. Germline loops: CDR1 SGHTA, CDR2 FQGTGA. The CDR3 DNA reads TGTGCCAGCAGCTTACAAGCGGCGTACAATGAGCAGTTCTTC. It codes for CASSLQAAYNEQFF.

This chain connects TRBV19 to TRBJ2-7, with D perhaps matching TRBD1 (5 bases). The V gene lost 3 bases and the J gene lost 0 bases, with 15 bases spanning the gap. Germline V CDR1 and CDR2: LNHDA, SQIVND (reference sequence). The CDR3 consists of 16 residues. The CDR3 nucleotides are TGTGCCAGTAGTATGGTATGGACAAGCCGCTCCTACGAGCAGTACTTC. This gives the protein CASSMVWTSRSYEQYF.

This clone was observed a single time. The J gene is TRBJ1-5, the V gene TRBV6-2 or TRBV6-3; no reliable D call. The V and J ends lost 0 bases and 6 bases respectively, with 6 bases between them. Germline CDR1 and CDR2: MNHEY and SVGEGT. This CDR3 spans 13 amino acids. Here the CDR3 DNA reads TGTGCCAGCAGTTACTCGTCACTTCAGCCCCAGCATTTT. This encodes CASSYSSLQPQHF.

The gene calls are TRBV2 and TRBJ2-1; 11 nucleotides match TRBD2. Per germline, CDR1 SNHLY and CDR2 FYNNEI. The CDR3 is made up of 14 amino acids. V was clipped by 5 bases and J by 7 bases; unmatched bases: 4. The CDR3 spells CASSTSGRGNEQFF. The CDR3 DNA sequence: TGTGCCAGCAGTACTAGCGGGAGAGGTAATGAGCAGTTCTTC.

The J gene is TRBJ1-4, the V gene TRBV30; D unresolved. V lost 2 bases and J 10 bases, leaving 14 bases between the germline ends. The CDR3 covers 13 residues. Looked up from germline, CDR1 is GTSNPN and CDR2 is SVGIG (reference sequence). The CDR3: CAWSMAYGGKLFF. The CDR3, as DNA: TGTGCCTGGAGTATGGCATACGGAGGAAAACTGTTTTTT.

The chain recombines TRBV19 with TRBJ2-7; 9 bases align to TRBD2. The CDR3 has 13 residues. Germline loops: CDR1 LNHDA, CDR2 SQIVND (reference sequence). The junction had 5 bases not matched to a gene; V was cut back by 3 bases and J by 8 bases. CDR3 residues: CASSMGLAGKQYF. The DNA for the CDR3 is TGTGCCAGTAGTATGGGTCTAGCGGGGAAGCAGTACTTC.

This clone was seen just once. The CDR3 nucleotides read TGTGCCAGCCGGGCAGGGGGCTACGAGCAGTACTTC. Its translation: CASRAGGYEQYF. This chain links TRBV2 with TRBJ2-7, with 7 nucleotides matching TRBD1. Germline loops: CDR1 SNHLY, CDR2 FYNNEI. The CDR3 spans 12 residues. V lost 8 bases to trimming and J lost 3 bases; unmatched junction nucleotides: 4.

J is TRBJ2-7 and V is TRBV11-2; TRBD1 matches at 7 bases. V trimming: 7 bases; J trimming: 3 bases; junction bases outside the gene matches: 3. Germline CDR1 and CDR2: SGHAT and FQNNGV. The CDR3 loop spans 12 amino acids. The chain's CDR3 is CASTRTGYEQYF. Here the CDR3 DNA reads TGTGCCAGCACCCGGACAGGCTACGAGCAGTACTTC.

J is TRBJ2-7 and V is TRBV19, with D possibly matching TRBD1 (7 bases). The CDR3 is made up of 14 amino acids. Germline V gene lookup returns CDR1 LNHDA and CDR2 SQIVND (reference sequence). Deletions cut 8 bases from V and 2 bases from J, with 16 bases between. CDR3 loop: CASSPQGGPYEQYF. The CDR3 DNA sequence: TGTGCCAGTTCCCCCCAGGGGGGTCCCTACGAGCAGTACTTC.